One T cell receptor beta chain is described in this entry. This clonotype was seen more than once but under ten times. Its antigen is currently not known. Base qualities are missing; no much larger clone stands one base away. This specimen belongs to a study of early T cells in non-severe SARS-CoV-2 infection (dated by TCRdb to the early 2020s). In the study overall: Because TCR sequencing relied on bulk RNA taken from unsorted whole blood, pairing of alpha and beta chains was not possible. What the authors observed across the whole study: VDJdb matching was skewed toward anti-spike CD8 responses and likely underestimated virus-specific expansions, missing private and CD4 specificities.

The study was a case-control design nested within a healthcare worker cohort in London, UK, with weekly nasopharyngeal swab PCR tests and blood sampling. Healthcare workers were recruited during the week of the UK lockdown, between 23 and 31 March 2020, and followed weekly for up to roughly 15 weeks. The receptor library was made with 5' RACE. Sequencer: NextSeq 500. Unique molecular identifiers were attached to individual cDNA molecules in the TCR library protocol so that sequencing error and PCR bias could be corrected. TCR alpha and beta chains were both sequenced, and the abundances of alpha and beta sequences in each sample were closely correlated with each other. The study's own analysis went as follows. V gene, J gene and CDR3 annotation of TCR sequences was performed with Decombinator V4. Expanded TCRs were defined as changing significantly between any two time points under a Poisson model with p below 0.0001. Abundances of TCRs were expressed as counts per million after normalisation to the total number of TCRs sequenced in each sample. MAIT TCRs were defined by TRAV1-2 paired with TRAJ12, TRAJ20 or TRAJ33, and iNKT TCRs by TRAV10 paired with TRAJ18. VDJdb, accessed 1 November 2021, was searched for CMV, EBV and SARS-CoV-2 annotated TCRs, excluding TCRs annotated for multiple antigens. TCRdb reran the public reads through fastp at Q25 and MiXCR, keeping productive beta chains. Rows with one shared CDR3 protein collapse into an entry with the most common genes and DNA. These V and J calls originate from TCRdb's pipeline instead of the authors' own analysis. The sample yields about 71,000 distinct CDR3 sequences; around an eighth were counted once. The ten largest clones add up to approximately 2.6% of the sample.

Based on the germline V gene, the CDR1 and CDR2 sequences are MDHEN and SYDVKM. Germline trimming: 5 bases from V, 6 bases from J; junction bases outside gene matches: 12. Spanning cysteine to phenylalanine, the CDR3 consists of 16 amino acids. The DNA shown is the 48-base CDR3, in frame from base 1. Sequencing used whole blood, obtained at baseline. This receptor was taken from an adult who was a healthcare worker with PCR-confirmed SARS-CoV-2 infection or an uninfected control (not recorded which). The chain is assembled from TRBV28 and TRBJ2-4; 8 bases in the middle match TRBD2. The DNA sequence is as follows: TGTGCCAGCAGTGCCCGTAACGCCGGGACTAGAAACATTCAGTACTTC. The resulting protein is CASSARNAGTRNIQYF.